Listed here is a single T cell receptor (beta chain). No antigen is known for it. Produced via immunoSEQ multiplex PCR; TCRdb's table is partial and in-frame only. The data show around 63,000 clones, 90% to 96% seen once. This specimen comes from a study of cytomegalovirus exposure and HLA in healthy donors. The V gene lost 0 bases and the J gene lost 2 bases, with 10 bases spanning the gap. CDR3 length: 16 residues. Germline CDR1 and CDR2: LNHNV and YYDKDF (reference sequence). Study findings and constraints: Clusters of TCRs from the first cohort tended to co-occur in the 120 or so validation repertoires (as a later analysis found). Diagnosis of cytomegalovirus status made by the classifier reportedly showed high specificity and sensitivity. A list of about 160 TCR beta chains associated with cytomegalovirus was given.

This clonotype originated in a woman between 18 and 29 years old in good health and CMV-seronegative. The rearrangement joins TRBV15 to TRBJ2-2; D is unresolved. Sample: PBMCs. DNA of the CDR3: TGTGCCACCAGCAGAGATCCTGGCGGCAACACCGGGGAGCTGTTTTTT. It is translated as CATSRDPGGNTGELFF.